Here is one TCR beta chain with its context. Antigen unknown. Across several immunoSEQ plates, the genomic DNA of each subset was split evenly. The method was immunoSEQ multiplex PCR; TCRdb's version includes in-frame clones alone and lacks a portion of them. Found here are about 320,000 clones, about nine tenths of them singletons; the top ten hold roughly 16%. The sample belongs to a study of shared clonotypes between healthy human individuals. For the study at large: There were three CD4 naive, three CD4 memory, two CD8 naive and one CD8 memory plates per donor.

Study-wide points: Generally, naive subsets (rather than memory subsets) showed larger estimated richness. Large depth notwithstanding, sorted-subset sequencing proved incomplete by rarefaction.

V dropped 1 base and J dropped 8 bases, with 14 bases sitting between them. CDR1 is LGHNA, CDR2 YSLEER, per germline. The CDR3 is 15 amino acids. The sequenced material came from memory CD8+ T cells sorted from blood. Subset given: CD45RO+ cells pooled with CCR7-negative TemRA cells. The chain has TRBV4-3 and TRBJ1-4, with a tentative D call TRBD1 (5 bases). The source of this sequence is a young man in good health. The CDR3: CASSQVMGRGEKLFF. CDR3 in DNA: TGCGCCAGCAGCCAAGTAATGGGGCGTGGAGAAAAACTGTTTTTT.